Listed below are T cell receptor beta chains from one sample, sequenced in a study of cytomegalovirus exposure and HLA in healthy donors. Assay used: immunoSEQ multiplex PCR; TCRdb lists only in-frame clones, some missing. Of about 160,000 clones listed, about 65% are singletons. The source material was PBMCs. All receptors derive from a woman under 40 in good health and CMV-seronegative. The CDR3 runs from the conserved cysteine through the conserved F or W. A D gene is named only where the DNA matches it firmly. The size of a clone is reported for some rows only, either as once, few or many, or as a class for expanded clones.

D gene	V gene	J gene	clone size	CDR3 DNA	CDR3 protein
TRBD2	TRBV7-3	TRBJ2-3	-	TGTGCCAGCAGCAAGGGAAGGGCTAGCGGGAGAATCACAGATACGCAGTATTTT	CASSKGRASGRITDTQYF
TRBD1	TRBV15	TRBJ2-7	-	TGTGCCACCAGCAGAGCCGGGGGACAGGGGGCCTACGAGCAGTACTTC	CATSRAGGQGAYEQYF
TRBD1	TRBV6-4	TRBJ1-5	once	TGTGCCAGCAGTGAGGGACAGGGCAATCAGCCCCAGCATTTT	CASSEGQGNQPQHF
-	TRBV5-1	TRBJ1-6	-	TGCGCCAGCAGCTTGGCGTCCGGGGGGAATTCACCCCTCCACTTT	CASSLASGGNSPLHF
-	TRBV7-2	TRBJ1-2	-	TGTGCCAGCAACAACAGGGCGCCTTATGGCTACACCTTC	CASNNRAPYGYTF
-	TRBV28	TRBJ1-5	-	TGTGCCAGCAGTTTGATTGGCAGAGGAGGTCTAAAGCCCCAGCATTTT	CASSLIGRGGLKPQHF
-	TRBV7-2	TRBJ2-1	few	TGTGCCAGCAGCTTAGTGTCAGACTCCTACAATGAGCAGTTCTTC	CASSLVSDSYNEQFF
-	TRBV9	TRBJ2-3	-	TGTGCCAGCAGCGTAGAGCTGGGAGTGGATACGCAGTATTTT	CASSVELGVDTQYF
-	TRBV28	TRBJ2-1	few	TGTGCCAGCAGTTCAGGGGCGGACCACAACAATGAGCAGTTCTTC	CASSSGADHNNEQFF
-	TRBV25-1	TRBJ1-1	-	TGTGCCAGCAGTGACAGGAAGGCAGGGGTGACTGAAGCTTTCTTT	CASSDRKAGVTEAFF
TRBD2	TRBV28	TRBJ2-1	few	TGTGCCAGCAGGAGCGGGGGGGCCGGGAGTGAGCAGTTCTTC	CASRSGGAGSEQFF
-	TRBV15	TRBJ2-3	-	TGTGCCACCAGCAGACTTAAAAGCACAGATACGCAGTATTTT	CATSRLKSTDTQYF
-	TRBV5-1	TRBJ2-1	-	TGCGCCAGCACCCCCTTAAACTCCTACAATGAGCAGTTCTTC	CASTPLNSYNEQFF
-	TRBV9	TRBJ2-1	-	TGTGCCAGCAGCGTCGGGGGAACTTCCTACAATGAGCAGTTCTTC	CASSVGGTSYNEQFF
TRBD2	TRBV29-1	TRBJ2-7	few	TGCAGCGTTGAACTACGGGGGGGCTCCTACGAGCAGTACTTC	CSVELRGGSYEQYF
TRBD1	TRBV14	TRBJ1-2	-	TGTGCCAGCAGCCCCCTGCTTGGGACAGGCACGGGCGGCTACACCTTC	CASSPLLGTGTGGYTF
TRBD1	TRBV27	TRBJ1-5	-	TGTGCCAGCAGTGCCCGACAGGGGGTTCAGCCCCAGCATTTT	CASSARQGVQPQHF
-	TRBV27	TRBJ2-5	-	TGTGCCAGCAGAACAGCAGGGGTTGAGACCCAGTACTTC	CASRTAGVETQYF
TRBD1	TRBV19	TRBJ1-5	few	TGTGCCAGTAGTATGGGACAGCCAGACAATCAGCCCCAGCATTTT	CASSMGQPDNQPQHF
-	TRBV16	TRBJ2-1	-	TGTGCCAGCAGCCAGGGACTTTACAATGAGCAGTTCTTC	CASSQGLYNEQFF
-	TRBV7-3	TRBJ2-5	-	TGTGCCAGCAGCCCCTCCCTTATCGAGACCCAGTACTTC	CASSPSLIETQYF
-	TRBV6-1	TRBJ1-2	-	TGTGCCAGCAGTGAATCCTGGAGCTATGGCTACACCTTC	CASSESWSYGYTF
TRBD2	TRBV29-1	TRBJ2-1	-	TGCAGCGTTTCCCGGACTAGCGGGACCTACAATGAGCAGTTCTTC	CSVSRTSGTYNEQFF
-	TRBV19	TRBJ1-2	-	TGTGCCAGCAACCGGGTCGGCACAGGGAATGGCTACACCTTC	CASNRVGTGNGYTF
TRBD1	TRBV4-3	TRBJ1-5	-	TGCGCCAGCAGCCAAGATGAGGGGGCCCATCAGCCCCAGCATTTT	CASSQDEGAHQPQHF
-	TRBV7-2	TRBJ2-3	-	TGTGCCAGCAGCTTCGGAGGGAGAGGAGATACGCAGTATTTT	CASSFGGRGDTQYF
TRBD2	TRBV7-2	TRBJ2-1	-	TGTGCCAGCAGCTGGCGGGAGAGCTCCTACAATGAGCAGTTCTTC	CASSWRESSYNEQFF
TRBD1	TRBV9	TRBJ1-1	-	TGTGCCAGCAGCGCGGACAGGTTGGCTGAAGCTTTCTTT	CASSADRLAEAFF
-	TRBV4-3	TRBJ2-7	-	TGCGCCAGCGGGCCAGGGAAGGGGTACGAGCAGTACTTC	CASGPGKGYEQYF
TRBD2	TRBV7-2	TRBJ2-1	-	TGTGCCAGCAGCTTAATGAGCGGGGGGAACAATGAGCAGTTCTTC	CASSLMSGGNNEQFF
TRBD2	TRBV13	TRBJ2-3	-	TGTGCCAGCAGCTTCCGACTAGCGGGGGGGACTAGCACAGATACGCAGTATTTT	CASSFRLAGGTSTDTQYF
TRBD1	TRBV28	TRBJ1-3	-	TGTGCCAGCAGTTTATCAAGGGGGCGGTCTGGAAACACCATATATTTT	CASSLSRGRSGNTIYF
-	TRBV5-1	TRBJ1-1	few	TGCGCCAGCAGCTTGGATACACCCATGAACACTGAAGCTTTCTTT	CASSLDTPMNTEAFF
-	TRBV14	TRBJ1-1	-	TGTGCCAGCAGCCAAGTCTCCAGGGCGGACACTGAAGCTTTCTTT	CASSQVSRADTEAFF
TRBD1	TRBV5-6	TRBJ1-1	-	TGTGCCAGCAGCGAAGGGACAGTGAACACTGAAGCTTTCTTT	CASSEGTVNTEAFF
-	TRBV29-1	TRBJ1-4	once	TGCAGCTACCTGGGGGGGGAAAAACTGTTTTTT	CSYLGGEKLFF
TRBD1	TRBV9	TRBJ1-1	few	TGTGCCAGCAGCGTCAGGACAGGGGAGAACACTGAAGCTTTCTTT	CASSVRTGENTEAFF
TRBD1	TRBV5-1	TRBJ2-7	-	TGCGCCAGCAGCGTGGGGGACAGCGCCTACGAGCAGTACTTC	CASSVGDSAYEQYF
-	TRBV2	TRBJ1-5	-	TGTGCCAGCTCCTCGTTCAGGGGCGGCAGCAATCAGCCCCAGCATTTT	CASSSFRGGSNQPQHF
TRBD2	TRBV4-3	TRBJ2-1	-	TGCGCCAGCAGCCTAGCGGGAGGATCCGATGAGCAGTTCTTC	CASSLAGGSDEQFF
-	TRBV6-5	TRBJ2-3	-	TGTGCCAGCTCAGGTGGTTTCACAGATACGCAGTATTTT	CASSGGFTDTQYF
-	TRBV6-5	TRBJ2-1	-	TGTGCCAGCAGTTACCATGACGGGTACAATGAGCAGTTCTTC	CASSYHDGYNEQFF
-	TRBV2	TRBJ2-5	few	TGTGCCAGCAGTGGTTCGGTAGAGACCCAGTACTTC	CASSGSVETQYF
-	TRBV10-3	TRBJ2-2	-	TGTGCCATCAGTGGCGACACCGGGGAGCTGTTTTTT	CAISGDTGELFF
-	TRBV27	TRBJ2-7	once	TGTGCCAGCAGACCTATGGGACTCCAACCCTACGAGCAGTACTTC	CASRPMGLQPYEQYF
TRBD1	TRBV7-6	TRBJ2-7	few	TGTGCCAGCAGCTCCGGACAGGGAATCCACGAGCAGTACTTC	CASSSGQGIHEQYF
-	TRBV7-9	TRBJ2-5	-	TGTGCCAGCAGCACAACATCCATTTCGGAGACCCAGTACTTC	CASSTTSISETQYF
-	TRBV19	TRBJ1-5	-	TGTGCCAGTAGTCCCGAGCGGTTCAGCAATCAGCCCCAGCATTTT	CASSPERFSNQPQHF
TRBD2	TRBV7-8	TRBJ2-7	-	TGTGCCAGCAGCCTGGGACTAGCGGTTCACGAGCAGTACTTC	CASSLGLAVHEQYF
-	TRBV28	TRBJ1-5	once	TGTGCCAGCAGTTTAAGGTACGGCGTCTCCCTGAGGGAGAGGCGCAATCAGCCCCAGCATTTT	CASSLRYGVSLRERRNQPQHF
TRBD1	TRBV7-9	TRBJ1-4	-	TGTGCCAGCAGCGCCGACAGGGGGGCTAATGAAAAACTGTTTTTT	CASSADRGANEKLFF
-	TRBV5-1	TRBJ2-7	-	TGCGCCAGCAGCTTTCGTAGGGGCGACTCCTACGAGCAGTACTTC	CASSFRRGDSYEQYF
TRBD2	TRBV25-1	TRBJ2-2	few	TGTGCCAGCAGTGAAAGGGGCGGGGGAGATCCTGGGGAGCTGTTTTTT	CASSERGGGDPGELFF
-	TRBV6-6	TRBJ1-6	-	TGTGCCAGCAGTTACTTCCTAGGTGGTTCACCCCTCCACTTT	CASSYFLGGSPLHF
-	TRBV9	TRBJ2-5	-	TGTGCCAGCAGCCCGGGAAGGGGAGGAGAGACCCAGTACTTC	CASSPGRGGETQYF
-	TRBV6-6	TRBJ1-2	-	TGTGCCAGCCTCGTGGCCGCGGGCTATGGCTACACCTTC	CASLVAAGYGYTF
-	TRBV28	TRBJ2-3	-	TGTGCCAGCAGTTTATCCAGGGAAGATACGCAGTATTTT	CASSLSREDTQYF
-	TRBV10-3	TRBJ1-6	-	TGTGCCATCAGTGAGGCAGCGTTGGATAATTCACCCCTCCACTTT	CAISEAALDNSPLHF
TRBD2	TRBV27	TRBJ2-7	-	TGTGCCAGCAGCCCAGGACTAGCGGGTAGCTCCTACGAGCAGTACTTC	CASSPGLAGSSYEQYF
-	TRBV7-9	TRBJ1-5	-	TGTGCCAGCAGCTTAGAAAATCCTAATCAGCCCCAGCATTTT	CASSLENPNQPQHF